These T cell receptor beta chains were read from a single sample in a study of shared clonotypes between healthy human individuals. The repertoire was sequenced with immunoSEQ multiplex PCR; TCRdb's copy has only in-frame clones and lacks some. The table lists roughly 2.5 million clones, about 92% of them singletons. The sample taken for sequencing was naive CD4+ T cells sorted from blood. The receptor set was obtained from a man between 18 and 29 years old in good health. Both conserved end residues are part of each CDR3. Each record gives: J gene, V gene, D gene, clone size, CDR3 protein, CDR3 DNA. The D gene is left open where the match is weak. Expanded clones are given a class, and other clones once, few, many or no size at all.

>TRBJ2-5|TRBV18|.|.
CASSPVGAIGPSYGVTQYF
TGTGCCAGCTCACCGGTTGGGGCAATTGGTCCCTCTTATGGAGTGACCCAGTACTTC
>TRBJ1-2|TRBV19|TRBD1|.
CASSRGQGDYGYTF
TGTGCCAGTAGTAGGGGACAGGGAGACTATGGCTACACCTTC
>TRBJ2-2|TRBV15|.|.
CATSRDMAGELFF
TGTGCCACCAGCAGAGATATGGCCGGGGAGCTGTTTTTT
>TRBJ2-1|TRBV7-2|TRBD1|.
CASSQDRGAFF
TGTGCCAGCAGCCAGGACAGGGGGGCGTTCTTC
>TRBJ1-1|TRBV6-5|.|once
CASSYSRVPRAEAFF
TGTGCCAGCAGTTACTCTAGGGTGCCAAGGGCTGAAGCTTTCTTT
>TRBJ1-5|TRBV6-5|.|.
CASRSGPRVDQPQHF
TGTGCCAGCAGGTCGGGACCGAGGGTGGATCAGCCCCAGCATTTT
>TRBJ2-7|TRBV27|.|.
CASSLGAANYEQYF
TGTGCCAGCAGTTTAGGGGCAGCTAATTACGAGCAGTACTTC
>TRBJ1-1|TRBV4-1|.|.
CASSQDTAFSNTEAFF
TGCGCCAGCAGCCAAGACACCGCCTTCTCGAACACTGAAGCTTTCTTT
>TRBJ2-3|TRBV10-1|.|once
CASSESYNTDTQYF
TGCGCCAGCAGTGAGAGCTATAACACAGATACGCAGTATTTT
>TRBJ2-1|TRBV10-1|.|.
CASSERGRNEQFF
TGCGCCAGCAGTGAACGGGGTAGGAATGAGCAGTTCTTC
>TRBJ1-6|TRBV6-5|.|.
CASSRANSPLHF
TGTGCCAGCAGCAGGGCTAATTCACCCCTCCACTTT
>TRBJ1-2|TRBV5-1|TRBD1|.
CASSTGQVEGYTF
TGCGCCAGCAGCACGGGACAGGTCGAAGGCTACACCTTC
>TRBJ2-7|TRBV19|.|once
CASSTPGERAYEQYF
TGTGCCAGTAGTACCCCCGGGGAGCGGGCCTACGAGCAGTACTTC
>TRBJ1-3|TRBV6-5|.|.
CASSYFLTIYF
TGTGCCAGCAGTTACTTCCTCACCATATATTTT
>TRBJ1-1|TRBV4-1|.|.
CASSQRTSPGEAFF
TGCGCCAGCAGCCAAAGGACAAGCCCGGGTGAAGCTTTCTTT
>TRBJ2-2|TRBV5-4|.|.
CASSLPRPNTGELFF
TGTGCCAGCAGCTTGCCCAGGCCGAACACCGGGGAGCTGTTTTTT
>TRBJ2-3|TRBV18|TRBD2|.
CASSFAGGDTSTDTQYF
TGTGCCAGCTCGTTCGCGGGAGGGGATACTAGCACAGATACGCAGTATTTT
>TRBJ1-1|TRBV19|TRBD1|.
CASRVGQGAQEAFF
TGTGCCAGTAGGGTCGGACAGGGGGCTCAAGAAGCTTTCTTT
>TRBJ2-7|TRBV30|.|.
CAWAQGLSYEQYF
TGTGCCTGGGCCCAGGGGTTATCCTACGAGCAGTACTTC
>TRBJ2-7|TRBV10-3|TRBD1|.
CAISVPGTGGLQYF
TGTGCCATCAGTGTTCCCGGGACAGGGGGTTTGCAGTACTTC
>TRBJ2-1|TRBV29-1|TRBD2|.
CSVGLAGGRNEQFF
TGCAGCGTTGGACTAGCGGGGGGGAGGAATGAGCAGTTCTTC
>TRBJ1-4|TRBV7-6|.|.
CASSLIGMVGLNEKLFF
TGTGCCAGCAGCTTAATCGGGATGGTAGGGCTTAATGAAAAACTGTTTTTT
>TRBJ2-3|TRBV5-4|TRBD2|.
CASGPSVPRGGGTDTQYF
TGTGCCAGCGGTCCTTCAGTTCCACGGGGGGGCGGCACAGATACGCAGTATTTT
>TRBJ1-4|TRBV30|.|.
CAWSVSATNEKLFF
TGTGCCTGGAGTGTTTCGGCAACTAATGAAAAACTGTTTTTT
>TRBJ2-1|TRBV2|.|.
CASSEETGGREFF
TGTGCCAGCAGTGAAGAGACAGGAGGTAGGGAGTTCTTC
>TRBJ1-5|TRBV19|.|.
CASLTGGATSNQPQHF
TGTGCCAGCTTGACGGGGGGGGCGACAAGCAATCAGCCCCAGCATTTT